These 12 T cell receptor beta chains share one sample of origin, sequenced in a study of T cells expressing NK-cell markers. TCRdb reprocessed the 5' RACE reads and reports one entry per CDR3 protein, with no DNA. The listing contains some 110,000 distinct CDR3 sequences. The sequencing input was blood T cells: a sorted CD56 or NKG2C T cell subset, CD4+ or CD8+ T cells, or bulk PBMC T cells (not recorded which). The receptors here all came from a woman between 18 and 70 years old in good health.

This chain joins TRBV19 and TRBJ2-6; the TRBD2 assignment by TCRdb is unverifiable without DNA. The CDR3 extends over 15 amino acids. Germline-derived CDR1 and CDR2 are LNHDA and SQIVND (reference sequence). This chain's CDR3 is CASRGLNSGANVLTF.

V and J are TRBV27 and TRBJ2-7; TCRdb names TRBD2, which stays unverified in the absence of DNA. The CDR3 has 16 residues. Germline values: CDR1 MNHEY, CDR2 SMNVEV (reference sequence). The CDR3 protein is CASSFLLAGGLYEQYF.

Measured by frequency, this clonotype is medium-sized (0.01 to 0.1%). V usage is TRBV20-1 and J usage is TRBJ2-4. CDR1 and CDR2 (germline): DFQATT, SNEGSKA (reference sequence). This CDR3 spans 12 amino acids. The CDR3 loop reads CSAREVGNIQYF.

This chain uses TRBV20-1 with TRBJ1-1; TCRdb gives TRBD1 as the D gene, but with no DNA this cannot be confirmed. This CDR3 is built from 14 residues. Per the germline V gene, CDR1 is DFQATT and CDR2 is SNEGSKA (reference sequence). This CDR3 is CSAKSGQPNTEAFF.

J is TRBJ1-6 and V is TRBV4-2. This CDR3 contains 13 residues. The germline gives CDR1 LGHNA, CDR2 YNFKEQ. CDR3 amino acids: CASSQVINSPLHF.

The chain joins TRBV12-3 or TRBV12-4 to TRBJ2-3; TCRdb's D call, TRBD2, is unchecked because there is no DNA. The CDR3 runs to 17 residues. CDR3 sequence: CASSLVTSGVAVDTQYF.

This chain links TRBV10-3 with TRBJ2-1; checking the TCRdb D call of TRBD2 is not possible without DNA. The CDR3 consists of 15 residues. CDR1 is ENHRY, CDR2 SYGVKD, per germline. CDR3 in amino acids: CAISESGIAENEQFF.

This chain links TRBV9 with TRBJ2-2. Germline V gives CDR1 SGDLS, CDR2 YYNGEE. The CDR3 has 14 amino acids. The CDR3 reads CASSVDGSTGELFF.

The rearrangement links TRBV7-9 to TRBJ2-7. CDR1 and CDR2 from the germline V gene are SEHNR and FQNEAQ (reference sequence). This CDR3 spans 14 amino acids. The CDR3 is CAGSSMGRAYEQYF.

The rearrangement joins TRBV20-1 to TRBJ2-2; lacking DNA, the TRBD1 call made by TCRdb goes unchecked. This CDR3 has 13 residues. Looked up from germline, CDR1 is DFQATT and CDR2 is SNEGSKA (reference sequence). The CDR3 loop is CSAPGLFTGELFF.

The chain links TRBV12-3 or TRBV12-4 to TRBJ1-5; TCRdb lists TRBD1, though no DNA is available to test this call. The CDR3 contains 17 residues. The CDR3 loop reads CASSPTRDRGRDQPQHF.

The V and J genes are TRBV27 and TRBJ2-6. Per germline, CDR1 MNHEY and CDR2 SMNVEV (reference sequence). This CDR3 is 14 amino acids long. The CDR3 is CASSFLAGANVLTF. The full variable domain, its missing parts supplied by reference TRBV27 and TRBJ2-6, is EAQVTQNPRYLITVTGKKLTVTCSQNMNHEYMSWYRQDPGLGLRQIYYSMNVEVTDKGDVPEGYKVSRKEKRNFPLILESPSPNQTSLYFCASSFLAGANVLTFGAGSRLTVL.